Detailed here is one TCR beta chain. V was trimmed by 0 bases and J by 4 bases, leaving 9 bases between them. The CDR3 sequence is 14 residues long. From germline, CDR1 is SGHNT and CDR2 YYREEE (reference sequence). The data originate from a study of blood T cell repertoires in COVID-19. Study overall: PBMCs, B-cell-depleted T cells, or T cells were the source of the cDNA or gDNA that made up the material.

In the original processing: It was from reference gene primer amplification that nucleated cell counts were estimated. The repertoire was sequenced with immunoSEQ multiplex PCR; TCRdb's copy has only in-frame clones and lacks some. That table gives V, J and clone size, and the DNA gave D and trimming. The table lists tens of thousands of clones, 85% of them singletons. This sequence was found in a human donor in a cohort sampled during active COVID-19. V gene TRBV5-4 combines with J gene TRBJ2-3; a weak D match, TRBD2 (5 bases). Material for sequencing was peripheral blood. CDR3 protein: CASSLGGAADTQYF. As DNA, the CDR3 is TGTGCCAGCAGCTTGGGGGGAGCCGCAGATACGCAGTATTTT.